Below, 9 T cell receptor beta chains from the same sample are listed, as sequenced in a study of T cells in Graves' hyperthyroidism and ophthalmopathy. TCR beta CDR3 region amplification was performed from RNA transcripts. A first-round RT-PCR of the TCR CDR3 used the HTBI primer set. Using its own MiXCR run on the multiplex PCR reads, TCRdb lists one record per CDR3 protein. The sample records 350,000 to 400,000 distinct CDR3 sequences, more than 11% being singletons. The specimen was blood. The receptors were gathered from a woman aged 55-70 years with Graves' hyperthyroidism.

This clonotype was counted at least ten times. V is TRBV2 and J is TRBJ1-1; D uncertain. CDR3 length equals 15 residues. Germline loops: CDR1 SNHLY, CDR2 FYNNEI. The V end was cut by 3 bases, the J end by 0 bases, with 11 bases between. The CDR3 loop reads CASSDRGNMNTEAFF. The DNA of the CDR3 is TGTGCCAGCAGTGATCGTGGGAACATGAACACTGAAGCTTTCTTT.

This clonotype was counted ten times or more. The V call is TRBV6-1, the J call TRBJ2-7; 11 bases align to TRBD2. CDR3 size: 16 residues. Germline V gene data show CDR1 as MNHNS and CDR2 as SASEGT. Trimming cost V 2 bases and J 4 bases; bases outside gene matches: 7. The DNA of the CDR3 is TGTGCCAGCAGTGAATTCGGAGGGACTAGCGGATACGAGCAGTACTTC. This sequence encodes CASSEFGGTSGYEQYF.

In this sample, this clonotype turned up many times. The V and J genes are TRBV12-3 or TRBV12-4 and TRBJ1-5, with TRBD1 as a possible D gene (6 bases). There are 13 residues in the CDR3. Trimming removed 3 bases at V and 9 bases at J, with 12 bases between. The CDR3 protein is CASSLPQGGPQHF. The CDR3 coding sequence is TGTGCCAGCAGTTTGCCACAGGGAGGGCCCCAGCATTTT.

In this sample, this clonotype turned up once. This rearrangement joins TRBV4-1 to TRBJ1-1; D ambiguous. Germline values: CDR1 MGHRA, CDR2 YSYEKL. This CDR3 region has 16 residues. V gave up 1 base and J gave up 3 bases, with 15 bases separating them. The CDR3, as DNA: TGCGCCAGCAGCCAAGGGCACATGGTTACTGACACTGAAGCTTTCTTT. Translated, it gives CASSQGHMVTDTEAFF.

V gene TRBV7-6 combines with J gene TRBJ2-1; TRBD2 matches at 11 bases. CDR3 size: 16 residues. The germline gives CDR1 SGHVS, CDR2 FNYEAQ. Trimming took 5 bases from V and 2 from J; bases not matched to a gene: 5. The CDR3, as DNA: TGTGCCAGCAGCCGTGGGACTAGCGGAGCCTACAATGAGCAGTTCTTC. Translating it yields CASSRGTSGAYNEQFF.

This clonotype was detected ten times or more. This chain uses TRBV6-2 or TRBV6-3 with TRBJ2-3; 11 bases map to TRBD2. Germline V lookup: CDR1 MNHEY, CDR2 SVGEGT. The CDR3 spans 16 residues. With 5 bases clipped from V and 4 bases from J, the junction kept 8 bases outside the gene matches. This CDR3 is CASSRPLAGGSDTQYF. The CDR3 DNA reads TGTGCCAGCAGTCGTCCTTTAGCGGGAGGGTCAGATACGCAGTATTTT.

This clonotype was detected many times. This chain uses TRBV12-3 or TRBV12-4 with TRBJ2-7; no reliable D call. V lost 2 bases to trimming and J lost 2 bases, with 7 bases between them. CDR3 size: 13 residues. The CDR3: CASSLLGPYEQYF. The CDR3, as DNA: TGTGCCAGCAGTTTACTGGGCCCCTACGAGCAGTACTTC.

This clonotype was counted many times. The chain employs TRBV24-1 and TRBJ1-1, with unresolved D. CDR3 length equals 11 residues. Germline V lookup: CDR1 KGHDR, CDR2 SFDVKD. The CDR3 here is CAASPNTEAFF. The CDR3 DNA reads TGTGCAGCCTCACCGAACACTGAAGCTTTCTTT.

The chain recombines TRBV28 with TRBJ2-4; TRBD1 matches 9 bases. The CDR3 covers 19 residues. Germline V lookup: CDR1 MDHEN, CDR2 SYDVKM. After removal of 5 bases from V and 1 base from J, the junction contained 15 bases not matched to a gene. The chain's CDR3 is CASSRRTGEFGFAKNIQYF. The CDR3 DNA sequence: TGTGCCAGCAGTCGACGGACAGGGGAATTTGGTTTTGCCAAAAACATTCAGTACTTC.